This TCR beta chain emerged from a study of T cell changes during pregnancy in multiple sclerosis. Profiled with immunoSEQ multiplex PCR; TCRdb holds only in-frame clones, not every one. The data contain around 40,000 clones, 93% of them singletons. The V gene end was trimmed by 4 bases and the J gene end by 5 bases; junction bases not matched to a gene: 13. The CDR3 has 16 amino acids. Germline-derived CDR1 and CDR2 are SGHAT and FQNNGV. The sample here was CD4+ T cells from peripheral blood mononuclear cells, taken in the third trimester of pregnancy. The TCR sequence derives from a female donor with multiple sclerosis, enrolled in a pregnancy study. The rearrangement joins TRBV11-2 to TRBJ2-5; 7 bases align to TRBD2. The CDR3 nucleotides read TGTGCCAGCAGCTATACTCCGCGCGACGGGAGGGAGACCCAGTACTTC. It is translated as CASSYTPRDGRETQYF.